Listed below are T cell receptor beta chains from one sample, sequenced in a study of regulatory T cells after allogeneic stem cell transplantation. TCRdb re-analysed the 5' RACE reads in MiXCR, keeping a single row per CDR3 protein. The table lists around 5,000 distinct CDR3 sequences, roughly 96% of them singletons, with 35% to 50% in the top ten. The material sequenced was sorted CD4+ T cells from blood (whether regulatory or conventional is not recorded), taken 30 days after allogeneic stem cell transplant. Receptors were obtained from a human patient who had an allogeneic stem cell transplant, so the T cells may come from the graft donor. Each CDR3 is given with its conserved first and last residue. Fields, in order: V gene, J gene, clone size, D gene, CDR3 DNA, CDR3 protein. The D gene is left open where the match is weak. Clone size appears in some rows only: once, few, many, or a class for an expanded clone.

TRBV5-1	TRBJ1-2	.	.	TGTGCCAGCAGCTTTGTGGAGGAAAACTATGGCATACCCTTC	CASSFVEENYGIPF
TRBV7-9	TRBJ2-3	.	TRBD2	TGCTCCAGCAGCCGTAGCTGTACTAGCGGGTACACAGATACGCAGTATTTT	CSSSRSCTSGYTDTQYF
TRBV20-1	TRBJ1-5	large	.	TGCAGTGCTGGCCAGGGGCCCCGGCAGCCCCAGCATTTT	CSAGQGPRQPQHF
TRBV3-1	TRBJ2-5	.	.	TGTGCCAGCAGCTTGGGACTCCACGAGGCCCAGTACTTC	CASSLGLHEAQYF
TRBV6-5	TRBJ2-5	once	.	TGTGCCAGCAGTCCGCGAGAGGGGAAAGAGACACAGTACTTC	CASSPREGKETQYF
TRBV6-5	TRBJ2-4	.	.	TGTGCCAGCAGTCAGAGCAGCAAAAACATGCAGTACTTC	CASSQSSKNMQYF
TRBV5-1	TRBJ2-7	.	.	TGCTCCTGCACCCGAACCGCCGGGACAAGGTCCTGCGAGCAGTACTTC	CSCTRTAGTRSCEQYF
TRBV6-5	TRBJ2-5	.	.	TGTGCCAGCAGTCCGCGTGCCGGACATGAGCCCCAGTACTTC	CASSPRAGHEPQYF
TRBV7-6	TRBJ2-2	.	.	TGTGCCAGCAGCTTGGGATTTGCGGCGAACACCGGGGAGCTGTTTTTT	CASSLGFAANTGELFF
TRBV5-1	TRBJ2-7	.	TRBD2	TGCGGCAGCAGCCTGCTAGCGGGGTCCATGTACGAGCAGTCCTTC	CGSSLLAGSMYEQSF
TRBV3-1	TRBJ2-1	.	.	TGTGCCGGGAGCCAAGAGTACAATGAGCAGTTCTTC	CAGSQEYNEQFF
TRBV20-1	TRBJ2-3	.	.	TGCTGTGCTAGCGATCCATCGGGAGAGAGAGATACGCAGTATTTT	CCASDPSGERDTQYF
TRBV7-2	TRBJ2-2	.	.	TGTGCCAGCAGCCAAGGGGGGGGACGCACCGGGGAGCTGTTTTTT	CASSQGGGRTGELFF
TRBV5-1	TRBJ1-1	.	.	TGCACCAGCAGCCAAGAATCTGAAGCGTTCTTT	CTSSQESEAFF
TRBV11-2	TRBJ1-3	.	.	TGTGCCAGCAGCGTCGGGGGGTCGGGAAACACCATATATTTT	CASSVGGSGNTIYF
TRBV7-3	TRBJ2-1	.	.	TGTGCGAGCAGCTTAACAGGCCCATATTACAGTGAGCAGTTCTTC	CASSLTGPYYSEQFF
TRBV5-1	TRBJ2-7	.	TRBD2	TGCGCCAGCAGCTTGCTAGCGGGATCCATGTGCGAACAGGACTTC	CASSLLAGSMCEQDF
TRBV7-3	TRBJ1-2	.	TRBD1	TGTGCCAGCAGCGCCGGGACAGGCTATGGCTACACCTTC	CASSAGTGYGYTF
TRBV5-4	TRBJ2-5	.	.	TGTGCCAGCAGCCAAAAGGGACACGGAAAAGACAACCAGTACTTC	CASSQKGHGKDNQYF
TRBV2	TRBJ2-2	.	TRBD2	TGTTCCAGCAGTGGCGAACTAGCGGGGTTGGTAGGGGCGCTGTATTTT	CSSSGELAGLVGALYF
TRBV11-2	TRBJ2-7	.	.	TGTGCCAGCAGCTTGGCCCCAGGGGCTCCCTACGAGCTGTTCTTC	CASSLAPGAPYELFF
TRBV2	TRBJ2-2	.	.	TGTGCCAGCAGTGGCGAACTCGCGTGGTTAGTAGAGGAGCAGTTCTTT	CASSGELAWLVEEQFF
TRBV5-1	TRBJ2-1	.	TRBD2	TGCGCCAGCAGCTTGGGGACTAGCGGGATTTTCTCCTACAACGAGCAGTTCTTC	CASSLGTSGIFSYNEQFF
TRBV2	TRBJ2-2	once	.	TGTGCCAGCAGTGGCGAACGGGCGGGGTTGGTAGGGGAGCAGTTTTTT	CASSGERAGLVGEQFF
TRBV5-1	TRBJ2-7	.	TRBD2	TGCGCCAGCAGCTTGCTAGCGGCATCCACCTGCGAGCAGTACTTC	CASSLLAASTCEQYF
TRBV20-1	TRBJ2-5	once	TRBD2	TGCAGTGCCACCCCGGCTAGCGGCCACCAAGAGACCCAGTACTTC	CSATPASGHQETQYF
TRBV19	TRBJ2-7	.	.	TGTGCCAGTAGTATGGGTATCTGCTACGAGCAGTACTTC	CASSMGICYEQYF
TRBV6-2/TRBV6-3	TRBJ1-1	.	TRBD1	TGTGCCAGCAGGCTGACAGGGATGAATACTGAAGCTTTCTTT	CASRLTGMNTEAFF
TRBV20-1	TRBJ2-1	once	TRBD2	TGCAGTACCACCCCGACTAGCGCAGCCACAGAGAACCAGTTCTTC	CSTTPTSAATENQFF
TRBV6-5	TRBJ2-1	.	TRBD2	TGTGCCAGCAGGTCCCTGGCGGGAGAGCCGGGTGAGCAGTTCTTC	CASRSLAGEPGEQFF
TRBV5-5	TRBJ1-5	.	.	TGTGCCAGCAGCTCGTCGTCGAGGGCAAGGAATAGCAATCATCCCCAGCATTTT	CASSSSSRARNSNHPQHF
TRBV5-1	TRBJ2-5	.	.	TGCGCCAGCAGCAGGTCGGATGGTGAGGCGCAGTACTTC	CASSRSDGEAQYF
TRBV18	TRBJ1-2	.	.	TGTGCCAGCGCCTGCTGGTACAGGTGGACTGGCTACACCTTC	CASACWYRWTGYTF
TRBV5-1	TRBJ1-4	.	.	TGCGCCAGCAGCTTACTGGCGAGAACCAATGAAAAGCAGTATTTC	CASSLLARTNEKQYF
TRBV5-1	TRBJ1-1	.	.	TGCGCAAGCAGACAAGAATCTGAAGCTTACTTT	CASRQESEAYF
TRBV5-1	TRBJ2-7	.	TRBD2	TGCGCCAGCAGCTTGTATGCGGGAGGCTTCTACGAGCAGTACTTC	CASSLYAGGFYEQYF
TRBV6-5	TRBJ2-2	.	.	TGCGCCAGCAGTTGCGCCAACCTCGCCACCGGGGAGCTGTTCTTT	CASSCANLATGELFF
TRBV20-1	TRBJ2-5	.	.	TGCCGTTCCACTACGACTTTGGGCGGCCCAGATACGCAGTACTTC	CRSTTTLGGPDTQYF
TRBV19	TRBJ2-7	.	.	TGCGCCAGTAGTATCGGTATCACCTCCGAGGATTACTTC	CASSIGITSEDYF
TRBV5-1	TRBJ2-7	.	.	TGCGCCAGCAGCGTGCTGGGGGGAACCACGGATGAGCAGTACTTT	CASSVLGGTTDEQYF
TRBV5-1	TRBJ2-1	.	TRBD2	TGCGCCAGCAGCTTGGGGACTAGCGGGAGTTTCTCCTACAATGAACAGCTCTTC	CASSLGTSGSFSYNEQLF
TRBV6-2/TRBV6-3	TRBJ2-7	once	.	TGTGCCAGCAGTATGACGGGGAAAAACTCTGAGGCGTTCTTC	CASSMTGKNSEAFF
TRBV29-1	TRBJ2-7	.	TRBD1	TGCAGCGTGACCCGCGGGACAGGGGGCTCAGACAATGAGCAGTACTTC	CSVTRGTGGSDNEQYF
TRBV5-8	TRBJ1-5	.	.	TGTGCCAGCAGCTTCCCTCGGCCCAGCGCTCAGCCCCAGCATTTT	CASSFPRPSAQPQHF
TRBV6-5	TRBJ2-4	few	.	TGTGCCAGCAGGCAGGGGGGCAAAAACATGCAGTACTTC	CASRQGGKNMQYF
TRBV5-1	TRBJ1-4	.	.	TGCGCCAGCAGCCACGGCACGTCGAATGAAAAAGTGTTTTTT	CASSHGTSNEKVFF
TRBV20-1	TRBJ1-5	.	.	TGCACTGCTTGTAGGGGAATGGGCAACCAGCTCCAGCATTTT	CTACRGMGNQLQHF
TRBV5-1	TRBJ1-2	.	.	TGCGCCAGCAGCGTGAGGGGGGACACGGATGATGGGTACACCTTC	CASSVRGDTDDGYTF
TRBV5-1	TRBJ1-2	.	.	TGTGCCAGCAGCTCGAGGTGGGACACTGATTATGGCTACACCTTC	CASSSRWDTDYGYTF
TRBV5-5	TRBJ1-5	once	.	TGTGTCAGCACCACGTGGTCGAGGGGAGTGCATAGCACACAGCCCCAGCATTTT	CVSTTWSRGVHSTQPQHF
TRBV7-3	TRBJ2-6	.	.	TGTGCCTGCAGCCTGCGCGCCCTGGGGGCTGGGGCCAACGTCCAGTCTTTC	CACSLRALGAGANVQSF
TRBV15	TRBJ2-5	once	.	TGTGCCACCAGCATATCGCGGGCCATCCAAGAGACCCAGTACTTC	CATSISRAIQETQYF
TRBV20-1	TRBJ2-5	.	TRBD2	TGCAGTGCTAGGGTCGGGAGGCCCCGGGAGAGCCAGTACTTC	CSARVGRPRESQYF
TRBV29-1	TRBJ2-1	.	.	TGCAGTGAGACCGAAGGGACCGGGGGCTCCTACAATATGCAGTTCTTC	CSETEGTGGSYNMQFF
TRBV5-1	TRBJ2-7	.	TRBD2	TGCGCCAGTCAAACTGGGACTATGGGGAACGACTACGAGCAAAACTTC	CASQTGTMGNDYEQNF